This T cell receptor beta chain was profiled in a study of T cell responses to AZD1222 COVID-19 vaccine. Study-wide results and limits: Spike-specific TCR breadth rose after two AZD1222 doses, and depth rose as well.

TCRdb's copy holds only in-frame clones and misses some; the assay was immunoSEQ multiplex PCR. Found here are roughly 120,000 clones, about nine tenths of them singletons; the top ten hold more than 13%. Looked up from germline, CDR1 is MGHRA and CDR2 is YSYEKL. There are 14 residues in the CDR3. The ends lost 3 bases at V and 11 bases at J; junction bases unmatched: 10. As concerns this clone: Its target is unknown.

The sequenced sample was peripheral blood, obtained on day 0 of AZD1222 vaccination. The sequence was collected from an adult in good health. The chain carries TRBV4-1 and TRBJ1-2; 9 bases line up with TRBD1. The CDR3 DNA follows: TGCGCCAGCAGCCAGGTTCCGGGACAGGGTGGTTACACCTTC. This translates into CASSQVPGQGGYTF.